This TCR beta chain originates from a study of blood T cell repertoires in COVID-19. TCRdb keeps only in-frame clones here, not all; method: immunoSEQ multiplex PCR. The sample has over 150,000 clones; 90% are singletons. This CDR3 is built from 12 residues. Germline V gene sequence: CDR1 MDHEN, CDR2 SYDVKM. V was trimmed by 3 bases and J by 8 bases, leaving 10 bases between them. Sequencing used peripheral blood. V and J are TRBV28 and TRBJ1-2, with D uncertain. The origin of this receptor is a man aged 45-60 years with acute or convalescent COVID-19. The CDR3 DNA sequence: TGTGCCAGCAGTTTGCCGGATAGCGGCTACACCTTC. This codes for CASSLPDSGYTF.